Listed here are 24 T cell receptor beta chains from one sample, sequenced in a study of shared clonotypes between healthy human individuals. Clones were read by immunoSEQ multiplex PCR, and TCRdb kept only the in-frame ones, dropping some. The sample records more than 2 million clones, roughly 95% being singletons. CD45RO-negative, CCR7-positively selected cells formed the naive CD8 fraction, excluding terminally differentiated effector memory CD45RA+ cells. The sequencing input was naive CD8+ T cells from PBMCs. The receptors come from a man aged 18 to 30 in good health. Some clones in this sample may be carry-over from other donors' samples.

The rearrangement joins TRBV14 to TRBJ1-2, with D perhaps TRBD1 (6 bases). This CDR3 spans 15 amino acids. Between the trimmed V and J ends, which lost 0 bases and 8 bases, there was a span of 16 bases. The germline V gene encodes CDR1 SGHDN and CDR2 FVKESK. In DNA, the CDR3 is TGTGCCAGCAGCCAAGAGTTAGGGGGGACTCAAGGCTACACCTTC. It specifies CASSQELGGTQGYTF.

The rearrangement joins TRBV13 to TRBJ2-2; TRBD1 aligns across 10 bases. Trimming at V came to 7 bases and at J to 5 bases, leaving 13 bases not matched to a gene. Germline V gene data show CDR1 as PRHDT and CDR2 as FYEKMQ (reference sequence). This CDR3 is 17 amino acids long. CDR3 protein: CASKTGQGLVGTGELFF. The CDR3, as DNA: TGTGCCAGCAAGACGGGACAGGGGTTGGTTGGGACCGGGGAGCTGTTTTTT.

This sequence joins TRBV28 and TRBJ2-2, with D maybe TRBD2 (5 bases). V lost 6 bases and J lost 5, with 25 bases in between. Germline V gives CDR1 MDHEN, CDR2 SYDVKM. The CDR3 has 18 amino acids. In DNA, the CDR3 is TGTGCCAGCAGCTCAATACATTGGGGTTCTTCGGGGACCGGGGAGCTGTTTTTT. Its translation is CASSSIHWGSSGTGELFF.

The rearrangement uses TRBV4-1 and TRBJ1-1; the D is unclear. V was shortened by 3 bases and J by 4 bases, with 12 bases between the two germline ends. This CDR3 spans 14 amino acids. The germline V gene has CDR1 MGHRA and CDR2 YSYEKL. The DNA for the CDR3 is TGCGCCAGCAGCCATTTATCCCTGGGCACTGAAGCTTTCTTT. Its protein product is CASSHLSLGTEAFF.

The count of this clone is one. This chain joins TRBV6-5 and TRBJ1-3; 7 bases map to TRBD1. This CDR3 is 15 amino acids long. Germline CDR1 and CDR2: MNHEY and SVGAGI. Trimming at V came to 6 bases and at J to 1 base, leaving 6 bases not matched to a gene. The CDR3 sequence is CASSLQGGSGNTIYF. The CDR3 region has the DNA TGTGCCAGCAGCCTCCAGGGGGGATCTGGAAACACCATATATTTT.

The chain is built from TRBV9 and TRBJ2-7; 10 bases are a match to TRBD2. The germline gives CDR1 SGDLS, CDR2 YYNGEE. J was trimmed by 6 bases and V by 4 bases; bases with no gene match: 10. The CDR3 spans 15 residues. The CDR3 DNA follows: TGTGCCAGCAGCACTAGCGGGATAGGGGCCGGCGAGCAGTACTTC. The encoded protein is CASSTSGIGAGEQYF.

V usage is TRBV7-9 and J usage is TRBJ2-5; 9 nucleotides align to TRBD2. J lost 3 bases, V lost 1 base, and 12 bases had no gene match. Germline assignment: CDR1 SEHNR and CDR2 FQNEAQ (reference sequence). The CDR3 has 18 amino acids. The CDR3 sequence: CASSLVSGGGLAKETQYF. The CDR3 bases are TGTGCCAGCAGCTTAGTTTCTGGCGGCGGACTAGCGAAAGAGACCCAGTACTTC.

The V and J genes are TRBV7-9 and TRBJ2-1; 11 nucleotides align to TRBD2. The CDR3 is 16 residues long. Germline-derived CDR1 and CDR2 are SEHNR and FQNEAQ (reference sequence). V trimming: 5 bases; J trimming: 9 bases; junction bases outside the gene matches: 12. CDR3 sequence: CASSGLAGGLGGEQFF. CDR3 nucleotide sequence: TGTGCCAGCAGCGGTCTAGCGGGAGGACTTGGTGGTGAGCAGTTCTTC. Full variable domain (missing parts from reference TRBV7-9 and TRBJ2-1): DTGVSQNPRHKITKRGQNVTFRCDPISEHNRLYWYRQTLGQGPEFLTYFQNEAQLEKSRLLSDRFSAERPKGSFSTLEIQRTEQGDSAMYLCASSGLAGGLGGEQFFGPGTRLTVL.

The chain has TRBV9 and TRBJ2-7; a possible D gene is TRBD1 (6 bases). CDR3 length: 14 amino acids. Germline lookup yields CDR1 SGDLS and CDR2 YYNGEE. Trimming pared 1 base from V and 1 base from J, leaving 9 bases between. CDR3 amino acids: CASSVSDRSYEQYF. The CDR3 DNA is TGTGCCAGCAGCGTATCGGACAGATCCTACGAGCAGTACTTC.

V and J are TRBV6-5 and TRBJ1-1, with D unresolved. With 8 bases removed from V and 1 base from J, the gap between germline ends came to 8 bases. The CDR3 runs to 12 residues. Germline-derived CDR1 and CDR2 are MNHEY and SVGAGI. CDR3 bases: TGTGCCAGCGCTTGGGGGAACACTGAAGCTTTCTTT. Translated, it gives CASAWGNTEAFF.

Of note for this clone: Other DNA sequences of this sample code for an identical CDR3. V is TRBV27 and J is TRBJ2-7; weak D call: TRBD1 (6 bases). Germline V lookup: CDR1 MNHEY, CDR2 SMNVEV (reference sequence). V gave up 3 bases and J gave up 2 bases, with 11 bases separating them. There are 14 residues in the CDR3. The chain's CDR3 is CASSFGGAPYEQYF. CDR3 DNA sequence: TGTGCCAGCAGTTTTGGGGGCGCCCCCTACGAGCAGTACTTC.

As to this clone: One end of the junction is discordant with germline, which a read error may explain. This sequence joins TRBV5-1 and TRBJ2-3, with a possible D match to TRBD2 (6 bases). This CDR3 has 11 amino acids. Germline V gene sequence: CDR1 SGHRS, CDR2 YFSETQ. CDR3 sequence: CASSLGMDYNF. In nucleotides, the CDR3 is TGCGCCAGCAGCTTGGGGATGGACTACAATTTT. Looking up the rest from reference TRBV5-1 and TRBJ2-3 gives the full variable domain: KAGVTQTPRYLIKTRGQQVTLSCSPISGHRSVSWYQQTPGQGLQFLFEYFSETQRNKGNFPGRFSGRQFSNSRSEMNVSTLELGDSALYLCASSLGMDYNFGPGTRLTVL.

CDR3 sequence reads: CASSEPRGYGYTF. CDR3 DNA sequence: TGTGCCAGTAGTGAGCCCAGGGGCTATGGCTACACCTTC. J is TRBJ1-2 and V is TRBV19; TRBD1 is a possible D gene (6 bases). V was clipped by 5 bases and J by 4 bases, with 11 bases between them. Germline V gene sequence: CDR1 LNHDA, CDR2 SQIVND (reference sequence). This CDR3 has 13 residues.

This clone was seen once. This rearrangement joins TRBV6-5 to TRBJ2-5; D possibly uses TRBD1 or TRBD2 (5 bases each). The CDR3 has 15 residues. From germline, CDR1 is MNHEY and CDR2 SVGAGI. The V gene lost 5 bases and the J gene lost 2 bases, with 15 bases spanning the gap. The CDR3 is CASSQFGTLQETQYF. The CDR3 coding sequence is TGTGCCAGCAGTCAATTCGGGACGTTGCAAGAGACCCAGTACTTC.

The chain is built from TRBV20-1 and TRBJ2-1; TRBD2 aligns across 7 bases. Trimming at V came to 6 bases and at J to 7 bases, leaving 3 bases not matched to a gene. Germline V gives CDR1 DFQATT, CDR2 SNEGSKA (reference sequence). CDR3 length equals 11 residues. In nucleotides, the CDR3 is TGCAGTGCCGGACTAGGTAATGAGCAGTTCTTC. Its protein product is CSAGLGNEQFF.

The rearrangement uses TRBV5-1 and TRBJ2-5; D not resolved. The germline CDR1 and CDR2 sequences are SGHRS and YFSETQ. V dropped 5 bases and J dropped 5 bases, with 13 bases sitting between them. The CDR3 extends over 13 amino acids. The CDR3: CASRTPGRETQYF. Here the CDR3 DNA reads TGCGCCAGCAGGACTCCCGGACGGGAGACCCAGTACTTC.

This clone was counted a few times. Other DNA sequences from this sample encode an identical CDR3 as well. V and J are TRBV5-6 and TRBJ2-7; 7 bases map to TRBD1. CDR3 size: 14 residues. Germline V gives CDR1 SGHDT, CDR2 YYEEEE. The trim removed 0 bases at V and 2 bases at J, leaving 2 bases unmatched. This CDR3 reads CASSLGQGAYEQYF. CDR3 DNA: TGTGCCAGCAGCTTGGGGCAGGGGGCCTACGAGCAGTACTTC.

This clone was seen just once. The sample carries other DNA sequences with the same CDR3. This chain connects TRBV30 to TRBJ2-7; D is perhaps TRBD1 (6 bases). The CDR3 runs 11 residues. The germline V and J ends were trimmed by 5 bases and 4 bases, with 9 bases remaining between them. Germline CDR1 is GTSNPN and CDR2 is SVGIG (reference sequence). CDR3 loop: CAWGRGYEQYF. In DNA, the CDR3 is TGTGCCTGGGGTAGGGGGTACGAGCAGTACTTC.

J is TRBJ1-3 and V is TRBV6-6; 10 positions match TRBD1. J lost 2 bases, V lost 9 bases, and 4 bases had no gene match. Germline V CDR1 and CDR2: MNHNY, SVGAGI (reference sequence). This CDR3 has 14 amino acids. The CDR3 DNA follows: TGTGCCAGTAGGGACAGGGGAGCTGGAAACACCATATATTTT. Amino acid sequence: CASRDRGAGNTIYF.

The V gene is TRBV5-1, the J gene TRBJ2-5; either TRBD1 or TRBD2 may fit D (5 bases each). CDR1 is SGHRS and CDR2 is YFSETQ in the germline V gene. The V end lost 5 bases, the J end lost 1 base, and 12 bases lay between the germline ends. The CDR3 spans 14 residues. CDR3 nucleotide sequence: TGCGCCAGCAGTCCCTGGGGGACCCAAGAGACCCAGTACTTC. Its protein is CASSPWGTQETQYF.

The chain uses TRBV7-8 and TRBJ2-7; D perhaps matches TRBD2 (5 bases). The germline gives CDR1 SGHVS, CDR2 FQNEAQ. This CDR3 has 15 residues. The V gene lost 1 base and the J gene lost 0 bases, with 10 bases spanning the gap. CDR3 bases: TGTGCCAGCAGCTTAGACACGGGGAGCTCCTACGAGCAGTACTTC. Translating it yields CASSLDTGSSYEQYF.

The rearrangement links TRBV27 to TRBJ2-2; D possibly corresponds to TRBD2 (5 bases). Germline CDR1 reads MNHEY; CDR2 reads SMNVEV (reference sequence). With 3 bases removed from V and 5 bases from J, the gap between germline ends came to 22 bases. The length of the CDR3 is 18 residues. The CDR3 DNA sequence: TGTGCCAGCAGTTTCCTTTATCGGTCTGGGGAGCTTACCGGGGAGCTGTTTTTT. It specifies CASSFLYRSGELTGELFF.

The chain uses TRBV29-1 and TRBJ1-1; D possibly corresponds to TRBD1 (5 bases). V was cut by 4 bases and J by 1 base, with 10 bases left in between. This CDR3 is built from 13 residues. Germline V gene sequence: CDR1 SQVTM, CDR2 ANQGSEA. CDR3 DNA: TGCAGCGTTGTTGGGAGGGGGAACACTGAAGCTTTCTTT. This translates into CSVVGRGNTEAFF.

The rearrangement joins TRBV4-3 to TRBJ2-5; the D is unclear. The CDR3 extends over 16 amino acids. Trimming pared 1 base from V and 5 bases from J, leaving 17 bases between. Germline-derived CDR1 and CDR2 are LGHNA and YSLEER. CDR3 sequence reads: CASSQVFPQVTETQYF. In nucleotides, the CDR3 is TGCGCCAGCAGCCAAGTTTTCCCCCAGGTTACGGAGACCCAGTACTTC.